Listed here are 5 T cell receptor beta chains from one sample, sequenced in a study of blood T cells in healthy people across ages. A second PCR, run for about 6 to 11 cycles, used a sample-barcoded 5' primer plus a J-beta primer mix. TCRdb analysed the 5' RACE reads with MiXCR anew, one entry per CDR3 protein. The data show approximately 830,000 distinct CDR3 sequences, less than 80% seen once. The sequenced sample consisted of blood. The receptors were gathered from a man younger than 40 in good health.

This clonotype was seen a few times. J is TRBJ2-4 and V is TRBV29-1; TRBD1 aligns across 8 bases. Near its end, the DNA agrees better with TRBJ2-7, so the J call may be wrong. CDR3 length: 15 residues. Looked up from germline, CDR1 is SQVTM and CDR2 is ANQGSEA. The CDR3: CSVDGGQGMAYEQYF. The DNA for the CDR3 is TGCAGCGTTGATGGCGGACAGGGAATGGCATACGAGCAGTACTTC.

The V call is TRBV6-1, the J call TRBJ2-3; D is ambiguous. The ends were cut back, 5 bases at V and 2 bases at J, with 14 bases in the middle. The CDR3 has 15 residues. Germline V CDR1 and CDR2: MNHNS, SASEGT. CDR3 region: CASSQPAVSTDTQYF. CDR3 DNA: TGTGCCAGCAGTCAACCGGCAGTCTCCACAGATACGCAGTATTTT.

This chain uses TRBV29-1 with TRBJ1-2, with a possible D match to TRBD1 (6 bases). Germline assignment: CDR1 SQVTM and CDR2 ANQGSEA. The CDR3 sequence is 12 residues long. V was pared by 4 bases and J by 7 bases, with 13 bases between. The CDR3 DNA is TGCAGCGTTGGGGGGCCGGCGGGTGGCTACACCTTC. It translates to CSVGGPAGGYTF.

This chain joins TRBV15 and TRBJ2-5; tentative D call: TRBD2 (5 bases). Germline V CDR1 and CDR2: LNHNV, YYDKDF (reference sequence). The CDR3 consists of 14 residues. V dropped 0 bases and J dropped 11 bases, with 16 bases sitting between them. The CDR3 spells CATSRERGPNGQYF. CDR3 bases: TGTGCCACCAGCAGAGAGAGAGGGCCTAACGGGCAGTACTTC.

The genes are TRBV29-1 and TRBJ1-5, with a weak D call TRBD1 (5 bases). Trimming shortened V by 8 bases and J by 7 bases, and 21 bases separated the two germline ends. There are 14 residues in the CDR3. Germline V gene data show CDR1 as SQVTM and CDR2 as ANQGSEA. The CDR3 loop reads CSFPNRDLSQPQHF. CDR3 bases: TGCAGCTTTCCCAACCGGGACCTTAGCCAGCCCCAGCATTTT.